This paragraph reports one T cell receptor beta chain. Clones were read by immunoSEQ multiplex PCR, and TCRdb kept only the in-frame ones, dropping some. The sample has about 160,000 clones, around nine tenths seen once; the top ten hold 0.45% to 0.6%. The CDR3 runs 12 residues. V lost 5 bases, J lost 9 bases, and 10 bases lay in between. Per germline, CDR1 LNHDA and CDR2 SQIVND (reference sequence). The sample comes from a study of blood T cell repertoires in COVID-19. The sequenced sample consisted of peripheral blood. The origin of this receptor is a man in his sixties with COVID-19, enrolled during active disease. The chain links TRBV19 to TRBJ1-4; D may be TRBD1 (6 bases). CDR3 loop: CASSEQGKKLFF. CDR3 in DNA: TGTGCCAGTAGTGAACAGGGAAAAAAACTGTTTTTT.